A single sample gave rise to the 25 T cell receptor beta chains below, sequenced in a study of CD8 T cells in Susac syndrome. Reverse transcription of 0.5 to 1 ug RNA was performed with random hexamers. From the immunoSEQ multiplex PCR reads, TCRdb called clonotypes with MiXCR, one entry per CDR3 protein. The sample has about 190,000 distinct CDR3 sequences, roughly 96% seen once. Sequencing input: CD4+ T cells from PBMCs. The receptors originated from a human donor in good health.

The V gene is TRBV27, the J gene TRBJ2-1; 8 nucleotides agree with TRBD1. The germline V gene encodes CDR1 MNHEY and CDR2 SMNVEV (reference sequence). J was trimmed by 5 bases and V by 5 bases; bases with no gene match: 11. This CDR3 is 16 amino acids long. CDR3 DNA: TGTGCCAGCAGTGGCCCCGGGACAGGAGGGAACAATGAGCAGTTCTTC. This translates into CASSGPGTGGNNEQFF.

The chain employs TRBV7-2 and TRBJ1-5; D possibly corresponds to TRBD1 (5 bases). The CDR3 has 15 residues. Deletions cut 6 bases from V and 4 bases from J, with 16 bases between. The germline CDR1 and CDR2 sequences are SGHTA and FQGNSA. The DNA of the CDR3 is TGTGCCAGCAGGACCGTTAGTGGGGCAAATCAGCCCCAGCATTTT. Translating gives CASRTVSGANQPQHF.

V usage is TRBV27 and J usage is TRBJ1-6; no definite D call. The V and J ends lost 10 bases and 9 bases respectively, with 16 bases between them. The CDR3 spans 13 residues. Germline V gives CDR1 MNHEY, CDR2 SMNVEV (reference sequence). The CDR3 reads CATSVGRFSPLHF. In DNA form, the CDR3 reads TGTGCCACCTCTGTCGGGCGGTTTTCACCCCTCCACTTT.

V and J are TRBV2 and TRBJ1-1; 8 positions match TRBD1. V trimming: 5 bases; J trimming: 8 bases; junction bases outside the gene matches: 7. CDR1 SNHLY and CDR2 FYNNEI come from the germline V gene. The CDR3 is 13 amino acids. As DNA, the CDR3 is TGTGCCAGCAGTCCCGGGACAGGCGGGGAAGCTTTCTTT. It translates to CASSPGTGGEAFF.

The chain combines TRBV12-3 or TRBV12-4 with TRBJ2-2; TRBD1 is a possible D gene (6 bases). V dropped 6 bases and J dropped 3 bases, with 8 bases sitting between them. The CDR3 spans 13 residues. The CDR3 DNA sequence: TGTGCCAGCAGCTGGACAGACACCGGGGAGCTGTTTTTT. Translated: CASSWTDTGELFF.

The chain uses TRBV20-1 and TRBJ1-1, with TRBD1 as a possible D gene (5 bases). Germline CDR1 reads DFQATT; CDR2 reads SNEGSKA (reference sequence). The V gene lost 1 base and the J gene lost 4 bases, with 13 bases spanning the gap. This CDR3 has 14 residues. The CDR3 region is CSARGGLLFTEAFF. CDR3 nucleotides: TGCAGTGCTAGAGGGGGACTGTTATTCACTGAAGCTTTCTTT.

The chain recombines TRBV20-1 with TRBJ2-7, with 8 bases identical to TRBD1. The V gene's germline CDR1 is DFQATT and CDR2 SNEGSKA (reference sequence). Trimming at V came to 5 bases and at J to 0 bases, leaving 0 bases not matched to a gene. The CDR3 has 12 residues. CDR3 nucleotide sequence: TGCAGTGCTGGACAGGGCTCCTACGAGCAGTACGTC. It encodes CSAGQGSYEQYV.

This chain uses TRBV5-4 with TRBJ2-2, with 9 bases that match TRBD2. Germline lookup yields CDR1 SGHNT and CDR2 YYREEE (reference sequence). V shed 4 bases, J shed 7 bases, and the junction held 11 bases outside the gene matches. The CDR3 contains 16 residues. CDR3 amino acids: CASSRGTSLIDGELFF. CDR3 DNA: TGTGCCAGCAGCAGGGGGACTAGCTTAATCGACGGGGAGCTGTTTTTT.

J is TRBJ2-3 and V is TRBV7-9; D is perhaps TRBD1 or TRBD2 (6 bases each). Germline-derived CDR1 and CDR2 are SEHNR and FQNEAQ (reference sequence). The CDR3 length is 14 residues. V lost 0 bases to trimming and J lost 4 bases, with 8 bases between them. CDR3 residues: CASSLAGGSDTQYF. The CDR3 bases are TGTGCCAGCAGCTTAGCGGGGGGCTCAGATACGCAGTATTTT.

The gene calls are TRBV28 and TRBJ2-1; the D call may be TRBD1 or TRBD2 (5 bases each). The CDR3 contains 12 residues. The germline V gene has CDR1 MDHEN and CDR2 SYDVKM. V gave up 6 bases and J gave up 10 bases, with 13 bases separating them. CDR3 coding DNA: TGTGCCAGCAGGGTTTGGGACGGGGAGCAGTTCTTC. As protein: CASRVWDGEQFF.

This rearrangement joins TRBV11-2 to TRBJ1-2, with D unclear. Germline CDR1 and CDR2: SGHAT and FQNNGV. V was trimmed by 8 bases and J by 4 bases, leaving 11 bases between them. The CDR3 contains 12 residues. The CDR3 region is CASGKIRYGYTF. Here the CDR3 DNA reads TGTGCCAGCGGGAAGATCCGCTATGGCTACACCTTC.

V gene TRBV20-1 combines with J gene TRBJ2-1; D is perhaps TRBD1 or TRBD2 (5 bases each). The CDR3 extends over 15 amino acids. Between the trimmed V and J ends, which lost 6 bases and 4 bases, there was a span of 19 bases. In germline, CDR1 is DFQATT, CDR2 SNEGSKA (reference sequence). CDR3 bases: TGCAGTGCAACGGGGCCCAGAGCAATTTACAATGAGCAGTTCTTC. It specifies CSATGPRAIYNEQFF.

The chain links TRBV7-9 to TRBJ2-7, with 7 bases matching TRBD1. Per the germline V gene, CDR1 is SEHNR and CDR2 is FQNEAQ (reference sequence). This CDR3 region has 13 residues. Trimming removed 5 bases from V and 4 bases from J; junction bases left unmatched: 5. The CDR3, as DNA: TGTGCCAGCAGCCCCTTGACAGGGTACGAGCAGTACGTC. Amino acids: CASSPLTGYEQYV.

The chain couples TRBV29-1 to TRBJ2-5, with a tentative D call TRBD2 (6 bases). Germline CDR1 reads SQVTM; CDR2 reads ANQGSEA. V was trimmed by 6 bases and J by 13 bases, leaving 21 bases between them. The CDR3 sequence is 12 residues long. The CDR3 spells CSVRDLDRWMYF. The CDR3 DNA reads TGCAGCGTGAGGGACTTGGACCGATGGATGTACTTC.

V gene TRBV27 combines with J gene TRBJ2-1; tentative D call: TRBD1 (5 bases). The germline V and J ends were trimmed by 2 bases and 4 bases, with 9 bases remaining between them. Germline assignment: CDR1 MNHEY and CDR2 SMNVEV (reference sequence). This CDR3 spans 14 amino acids. The CDR3 DNA sequence: TGTGCCAGCAGTTTAACAGGAGAGTACAATGAGCAGTTCTTC. Its translation: CASSLTGEYNEQFF.

The V gene is TRBV4-1, the J gene TRBJ2-7; D is perhaps TRBD1 or TRBD2 (5 bases each). V was trimmed by 4 bases and J by 3 bases, leaving 16 bases between them. The CDR3 extends over 15 amino acids. The germline V gene encodes CDR1 MGHRA and CDR2 YSYEKL. The CDR3 DNA follows: TGCGCCAGCAGCCGGGTAGAGGGGTGGGACTACGAGCAGTACTTC. It is translated as CASSRVEGWDYEQYF.

The chain employs TRBV29-1 and TRBJ1-5; D is unresolved. The ends were cut back, 6 bases at V and 0 bases at J, with 9 bases in the middle. Germline CDR1 SQVTM, CDR2 ANQGSEA. The CDR3 totals 13 residues. CDR3 in DNA: TGCAGCGTGGCACAGTATAGCAATCAGCCCCAGCATTTT. As protein: CSVAQYSNQPQHF.

This rearrangement joins TRBV20-1 to TRBJ1-1, with TRBD1 identical over 11 bases. There are 14 residues in the CDR3. The germline gives CDR1 DFQATT, CDR2 SNEGSKA (reference sequence). V dropped 6 bases and J dropped 4; count of bases not matched to a gene: 7. The CDR3 loop reads CSASSGTGGTEAFF. The CDR3 bases are TGCAGTGCGTCCTCCGGGACAGGGGGCACTGAAGCTTTCTTT.

The chain uses TRBV27 and TRBJ2-1; TRBD2 is a possible D gene (5 bases). Germline CDR1 is MNHEY and CDR2 is SMNVEV (reference sequence). This CDR3 region has 13 residues. Trimming removed 7 bases at V and 2 bases at J, with 9 bases between. CDR3 region: CASTRGAYNEQFF. In DNA, the CDR3 is TGTGCCAGCACCCGGGGAGCCTACAATGAGCAGTTCTTC.

The J gene is TRBJ1-5, the V gene TRBV20-1, with a weak D call TRBD1 (6 bases). Germline V gene sequence: CDR1 DFQATT, CDR2 SNEGSKA (reference sequence). The CDR3 has 14 amino acids. V shed 6 bases and J shed 6 bases, with 18 bases lying between them. CDR3: CSASTGSRSQPQHF. CDR3 bases: TGCAGTGCATCTACAGGGAGCCGGAGTCAGCCCCAGCATTTT.

The chain joins TRBV4-3 to TRBJ2-5; no definite D call. In germline, CDR1 is LGHNA, CDR2 YSLEER. The V end lost 0 bases, the J end lost 5 bases, and 7 bases lay between the germline ends. The CDR3 is 13 amino acids. DNA for the CDR3: TGCGCCAGCAGCCAAGACCACCTGGAGACCCAGTACTTC. It is translated as CASSQDHLETQYF.

CDR3 bases: TGTGCCAGCAGGCGGGGCACGAACTATGGCTACACCTTC. Protein sequence: CASRRGTNYGYTF. The chain couples TRBV2 to TRBJ1-2, with D tentatively TRBD1 (5 bases). Germline V lookup: CDR1 SNHLY, CDR2 FYNNEI. V lost 6 bases to trimming and J lost 2 bases, with 10 bases between them. The CDR3 is 13 amino acids. The full variable domain, in which reference TRBV2 and TRBJ1-2 provide the parts outside the CDR3, is EPEVTQTPSHQVTQMGQEVILRCVPISNHLYFYWYRQILGQKVEFLVSFYNNEISEKSEIFDDQFSVERPDGSNFTLKIRSTKLEDSAMYFCASRRGTNYGYTFGSGTRLTVV.

This chain connects TRBV6-5 to TRBJ2-3; D is possibly TRBD2 (5 bases). The CDR3 is made up of 13 amino acids. V dropped 8 bases and J dropped 3 bases, with 12 bases sitting between them. Germline CDR1 reads MNHEY; CDR2 reads SVGAGI. This chain's CDR3 is CASWSLATDTQYF. The CDR3 coding sequence is TGTGCCAGCTGGTCGCTAGCAACAGATACGCAGTATTTT.

The chain recombines TRBV29-1 with TRBJ1-1; maybe TRBD1 (5 bases). The CDR3 runs to 16 residues. V was clipped by 3 bases and J by 0 bases, with 17 bases between them. Per the germline V gene, CDR1 is SQVTM and CDR2 is ANQGSEA. This chain's CDR3 is CSVDSGTGFMNTEAFF. In nucleotides, the CDR3 is TGCAGCGTTGATTCCGGGACGGGTTTCATGAACACTGAAGCTTTCTTT. The full variable domain, in which reference TRBV29-1 and TRBJ1-1 provide the parts outside the CDR3, is SAVISQKPSRDICQRGTSLTIQCQVDSQVTMMFWYRQQPGQSLTLIATANQGSEATYESGFVIDKFPISRPNLTFSTLTVSNMSPEDSSIYLCSVDSGTGFMNTEAFFGQGTRLTVV.

This clonotype has a single count. CDR3 sequence: CAISESFAGGVDEQYF. The CDR3 DNA sequence: TGTGCCATCAGTGAGTCTTTTGCGGGGGGAGTCGACGAGCAGTACTTC. The V call is TRBV10-3, the J call TRBJ2-7; 8 nucleotides align to TRBD2. V trimming: 0 bases; J trimming: 5 bases; junction bases outside the gene matches: 9. Germline CDR1 reads ENHRY; CDR2 reads SYGVKD. The CDR3 covers 16 residues.